The 16 T cell receptor beta chains below were found in one sample sequenced in a study of beta chain features in type 1 diabetes. Every isolated RNA sample was fully reverse transcribed, so sequencing captured expressed TCRB transcripts. This table comes from immunoSEQ multiplex PCR, and its TCRdb copy is limited to in-frame clones, with some not included. The sample carries almost 350,000 clones, roughly a fifth recorded once. The sequencing input was naive CD4+ T cells from blood. The receptors stem from a woman aged 18-29 years in good health.

This clone occurred a few times. The CDR3 DNA follows: TGTGCCAGCAGCTCCCTGGGGAACCGGAGGAACGAGCAGTACTTC. Encoded protein: CASSSLGNRRNEQYF. The chain couples TRBV5-6 to TRBJ2-7; D might be TRBD2 (5 bases). CDR1 is SGHDT, CDR2 YYEEEE, per germline. V was clipped by 3 bases and J by 5 bases, with 18 bases between them. This CDR3 is 15 amino acids long. Full variable domain (outside the CDR3, taken from reference TRBV5-6 and TRBJ2-7): DAGVTQSPTHLIKTRGQQVTLRCSPKSGHDTVSWYQQALGQGPQFIFQYYEEEERQRGNFPDRFSGHQFPNYSSELNVNALLLGDSALYLCASSSLGNRRNEQYFGPGTRLTVT.

V and J are TRBV5-1 and TRBJ2-3; 8 bases align to TRBD2. Germline V gene lookup returns CDR1 SGHRS and CDR2 YFSETQ. The CDR3 has 15 amino acids. V shed 7 bases, J shed 1 base, and the junction held 8 bases outside the gene matches. The CDR3 bases are TGCGCCAGCTGTCTGCGGGGGGCCGGCACAGATACGCAGTATTTT. Amino acids: CASCLRGAGTDTQYF.

This clone turned up a few times. CDR3 residues: CASSDTGRQETQYF. DNA for the CDR3: TGTGCCAGCAGCGACACCGGTCGTCAGGAGACCCAGTACTTC. This sequence joins TRBV6-5 and TRBJ2-5; D remains ambiguous. The CDR3 loop spans 14 amino acids. Germline V lookup: CDR1 MNHEY, CDR2 SVGAGI. Between the trimmed V and J ends, which lost 6 bases and 5 bases, there was a span of 16 bases.

This chain links TRBV19 with TRBJ1-1, with D unclear. The CDR3 totals 12 residues. Trimming stripped 7 bases from V and 1 base from J, with 7 bases between. CDR1 LNHDA and CDR2 SQIVND come from the germline V gene (reference sequence). The CDR3 region is CASKPPNTEAFF. The CDR3, as DNA: TGTGCCAGTAAGCCCCCGAACACTGAAGCTTTCTTT.

CDR3 nucleotide sequence: TGTGCCAGCAGTTTTAGCCGACAAAACATTCAGTACTTC. Translating it yields CASSFSRQNIQYF. The chain employs TRBV27 and TRBJ2-4; no definite D call. Trimming took 3 bases from V and 5 from J, leaving 8 bases between them. This CDR3 region has 13 residues. CDR1 and CDR2 (germline): MNHEY, SMNVEV (reference sequence).

This rearrangement joins TRBV5-4 to TRBJ2-3; TRBD2 matches at 7 bases. This CDR3 has 16 residues. Germline CDR1 SGHNT, CDR2 YYREEE (reference sequence). The V and J ends lost 4 bases and 2 bases, in that order; junction bases with no gene match: 10. CDR3 nucleotide sequence: TGTGCCAGCAGCACCTTAGCGGGTGCCTTCACAGATACGCAGTATTTT. It codes for CASSTLAGAFTDTQYF.

The V call is TRBV29-1, the J call TRBJ1-4, with 7 bases matching TRBD1. The germline V gene has CDR1 SQVTM and CDR2 ANQGSEA. Unmatched junction bases numbered 16, after V lost 7 bases and J lost 5 bases. The CDR3 contains 16 residues. The CDR3 bases are TGCAGCGCTGGGGACAGTTGGAGGTTTGGAAATGAAAAACTGTTTTTT. Translating it yields CSAGDSWRFGNEKLFF.

This clone has just a few counts. The CDR3 is CAIRGTDTYEQYF. The CDR3 bases are TGTGCCATCAGGGGGACAGACACCTACGAGCAGTACTTC. This sequence joins TRBV10-3 and TRBJ2-7; 7 positions match TRBD1. The V gene's germline CDR1 is ENHRY and CDR2 SYGVKD. After removal of 6 bases from V and 2 bases from J, the junction contained 4 bases not matched to a gene. The CDR3 is made up of 13 amino acids.

The chain recombines TRBV7-2 with TRBJ2-5, with D perhaps matching TRBD1 (6 bases). CDR1 is SGHTA and CDR2 is FQGNSA in the germline V gene. Trimming took off 6 bases at V and 5 bases at J, with 13 bases between the two ends. The CDR3 consists of 13 residues. In DNA form, the CDR3 reads TGTGCCAGCAGTCCGAGCAGGGGCGAGACCCAGTACTTC. Encoded protein: CASSPSRGETQYF.

Only a few counts were recorded for this clone. V gene TRBV9 combines with J gene TRBJ2-3; 11 nucleotides match TRBD2. Trimming at V came to 0 bases and at J to 0 bases, leaving 6 bases not matched to a gene. This CDR3 comprises 18 residues. The V gene's germline CDR1 is SGDLS and CDR2 YYNGEE. The chain's CDR3 is CASSVGLAGGESTDTQYF. CDR3 nucleotide sequence: TGTGCCAGCAGCGTAGGATTAGCGGGAGGGGAGAGCACAGATACGCAGTATTTT.

This clone has only a few counts. The rearrangement uses TRBV7-9 and TRBJ1-6; 8 bases fit TRBD1. V trimming: 6 bases; J trimming: 7 bases; junction bases outside the gene matches: 5. The CDR3 extends over 14 amino acids. Germline CDR1 reads SEHNR; CDR2 reads FQNEAQ (reference sequence). The CDR3 sequence: CASSPRTGNSPLHF. CDR3 DNA sequence: TGTGCCAGCAGTCCTAGGACAGGGAATTCACCCCTCCACTTT. The full variable domain, its missing parts supplied by reference TRBV7-9 and TRBJ1-6, is DTGVSQNPRHKITKRGQNVTFRCDPISEHNRLYWYRQTLGQGPEFLTYFQNEAQLEKSRLLSDRFSAERPKGSFSTLEIQRTEQGDSAMYLCASSPRTGNSPLHFGNGTRLTVT.

The chain links TRBV4-1 to TRBJ2-4; D might be TRBD1 (5 bases). Per germline, CDR1 MGHRA and CDR2 YSYEKL. Trimming took 1 base from V and 1 from J, leaving 14 bases between them. This CDR3 has 17 residues. CDR3 protein: CASSQVLRDRAKNIQYF. CDR3 coding DNA: TGCGCCAGCAGCCAAGTTCTCAGGGATAGGGCCAAAAACATTCAGTACTTC.

The chain employs TRBV19 and TRBJ2-5; 8 bases are a match to TRBD2. The CDR3 consists of 17 residues. Trimming cost V 2 bases and J 5 bases; bases outside gene matches: 13. Germline CDR1 and CDR2: LNHDA and SQIVND (reference sequence). The CDR3 region is CASSIRSAGGRRETQYF. For the CDR3, the DNA is TGTGCCAGTAGTATAAGGTCGGCGGGGGGCCGACGGGAGACCCAGTACTTC.

The CDR3 region has the DNA TGTGCCAGCAGCGAAACTAGTAGGTCCTACAATGAGCAGTTCTTC. It translates to CASSETSRSYNEQFF. The chain joins TRBV9 to TRBJ2-1, with D possibly being TRBD2 (5 bases). The CDR3 spans 15 residues. Germline CDR1 SGDLS, CDR2 YYNGEE. With 3 bases removed from V and 1 base from J, the gap between germline ends came to 11 bases.

J is TRBJ1-2 and V is TRBV5-1; tentatively, D is TRBD1 (6 bases). V was trimmed by 4 bases and J by 0 bases, leaving 10 bases between them. This CDR3 spans 14 amino acids. CDR1 and CDR2 from the germline V gene are SGHRS and YFSETQ. Here the CDR3 DNA reads TGCGCCAGCAGCGTGGACAGCACTAACTATGGCTACACCTTC. It specifies CASSVDSTNYGYTF.

The chain links TRBV11-2 to TRBJ1-5; D gene ambiguous. This CDR3 has 13 amino acids. Trimming took off 1 base at V and 7 bases at J, with 8 bases between the two ends. Germline lookup yields CDR1 SGHAT and CDR2 FQNNGV. This CDR3 is CASSLVAGQPQHF. CDR3 bases: TGTGCCAGCAGCTTAGTGGCGGGGCAGCCCCAGCATTTT. Full variable domain (rest looked up from reference TRBV11-2 and TRBJ1-5): EAGVAQSPRYKIIEKRQSVAFWCNPISGHATLYWYQQILGQGPKLLIQFQNNGVVDDSQLPKDRFSAERLKGVDSTLKIQPAKLEDSAVYLCASSLVAGQPQHFGDGTRLSIL.